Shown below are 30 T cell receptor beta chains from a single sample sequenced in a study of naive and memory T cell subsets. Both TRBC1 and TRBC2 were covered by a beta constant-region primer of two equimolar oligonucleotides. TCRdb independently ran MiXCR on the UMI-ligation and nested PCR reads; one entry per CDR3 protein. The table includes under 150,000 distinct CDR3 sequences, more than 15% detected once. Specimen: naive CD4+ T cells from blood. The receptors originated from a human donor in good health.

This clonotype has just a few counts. The CDR3: CSARVATGSDTQYF. In DNA form, the CDR3 reads TGCAGTGCTAGAGTAGCAACCGGGTCAGATACGCAGTATTTT. This chain uses TRBV20-1 with TRBJ2-3; no firm D call. The germline CDR1 and CDR2 sequences are DFQATT and SNEGSKA (reference sequence). The CDR3 totals 14 residues. The V end was cut by 1 base, the J end by 4 bases, with 12 bases between.

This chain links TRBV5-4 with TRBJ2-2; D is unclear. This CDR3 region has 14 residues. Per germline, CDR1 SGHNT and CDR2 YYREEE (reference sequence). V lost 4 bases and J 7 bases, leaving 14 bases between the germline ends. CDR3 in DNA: TGTGCCAGCAGCCGCGACTGGGTCGGCGGGGAGCTGTTTTTT. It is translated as CASSRDWVGGELFF.

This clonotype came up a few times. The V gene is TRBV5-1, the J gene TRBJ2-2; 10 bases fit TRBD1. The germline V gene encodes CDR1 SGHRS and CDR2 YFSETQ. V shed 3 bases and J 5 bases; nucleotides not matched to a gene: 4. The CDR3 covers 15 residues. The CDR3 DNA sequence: TGCGCCAGCAGCTCCGGGACAGGGGAGACCGGGGAGCTGTTTTTT. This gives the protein CASSSGTGETGELFF.

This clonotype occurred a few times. DNA of the CDR3: TGTGCCAGCAGTCCAAGGGCGGCCCCAACCTACGAGCAGTACTTC. This codes for CASSPRAAPTYEQYF. The V call is TRBV12-3 or TRBV12-4, the J call TRBJ2-7; D call uncertain. V lost 5 bases and J 2 bases, leaving 16 bases between the germline ends. This CDR3 has 15 amino acids.

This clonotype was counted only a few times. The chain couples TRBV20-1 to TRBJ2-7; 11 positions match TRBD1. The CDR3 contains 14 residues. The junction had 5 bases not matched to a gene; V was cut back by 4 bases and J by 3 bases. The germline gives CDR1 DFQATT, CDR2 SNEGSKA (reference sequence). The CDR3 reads CSAISGTGGYEQYF. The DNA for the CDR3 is TGCAGTGCTATCTCCGGGACAGGGGGCTACGAGCAGTACTTC.

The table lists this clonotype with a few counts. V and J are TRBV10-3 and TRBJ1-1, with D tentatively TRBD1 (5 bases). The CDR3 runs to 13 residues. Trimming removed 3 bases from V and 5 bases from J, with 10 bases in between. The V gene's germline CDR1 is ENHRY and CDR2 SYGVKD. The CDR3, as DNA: TGTGCCATCAGTGACAGGGAAGGGACTGAAGCTTTCTTT. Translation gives CAISDREGTEAFF.

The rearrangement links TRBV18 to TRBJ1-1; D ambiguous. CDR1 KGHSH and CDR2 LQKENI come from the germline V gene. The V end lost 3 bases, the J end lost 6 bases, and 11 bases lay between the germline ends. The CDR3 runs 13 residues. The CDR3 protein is CASSPPLTPEAFF. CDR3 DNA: TGTGCCAGCTCACCCCCTTTGACACCTGAAGCTTTCTTT.

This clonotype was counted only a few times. Here the CDR3 DNA reads TGCAGTGCTGGGCCCCTGCGGGCCACAGATACGCAGTATTTT. Its protein product is CSAGPLRATDTQYF. The chain couples TRBV20-1 to TRBJ2-3, with D possibly TRBD2 on 5 matching bases. The germline V and J ends were trimmed by 5 bases and 2 bases, with 14 bases remaining between them. This CDR3 is built from 14 residues. Germline V gene sequence: CDR1 DFQATT, CDR2 SNEGSKA (reference sequence).

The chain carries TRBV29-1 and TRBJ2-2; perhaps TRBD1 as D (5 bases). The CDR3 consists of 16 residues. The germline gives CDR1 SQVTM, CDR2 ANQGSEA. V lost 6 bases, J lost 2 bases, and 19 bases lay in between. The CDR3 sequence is CSVGPLREGNTGELFF. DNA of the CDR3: TGCAGCGTAGGACCGCTCAGGGAAGGAAACACCGGGGAGCTGTTTTTT.

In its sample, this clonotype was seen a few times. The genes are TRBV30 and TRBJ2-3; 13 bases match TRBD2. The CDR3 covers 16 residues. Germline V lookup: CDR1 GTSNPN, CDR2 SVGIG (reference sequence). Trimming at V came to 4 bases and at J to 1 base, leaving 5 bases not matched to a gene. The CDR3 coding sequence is TGTGCCTGGACGATGGGACTAGCGGGACGCACAGATACGCAGTATTTT. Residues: CAWTMGLAGRTDTQYF.

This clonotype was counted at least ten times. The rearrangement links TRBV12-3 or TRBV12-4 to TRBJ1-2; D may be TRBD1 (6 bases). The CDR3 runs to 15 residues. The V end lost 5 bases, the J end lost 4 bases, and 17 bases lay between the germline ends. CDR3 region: CASSVRGRLIYGYTF. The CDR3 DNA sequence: TGTGCCAGCAGTGTTCGGGGGCGCCTGATCTATGGCTACACCTTC.

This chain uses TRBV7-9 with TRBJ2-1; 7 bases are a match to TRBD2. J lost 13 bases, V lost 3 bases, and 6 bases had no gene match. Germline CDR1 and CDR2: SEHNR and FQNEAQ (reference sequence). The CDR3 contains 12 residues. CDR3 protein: CASSFIAGLQFF. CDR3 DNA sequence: TGTGCCAGCAGCTTTATCGCGGGACTACAGTTCTTC.

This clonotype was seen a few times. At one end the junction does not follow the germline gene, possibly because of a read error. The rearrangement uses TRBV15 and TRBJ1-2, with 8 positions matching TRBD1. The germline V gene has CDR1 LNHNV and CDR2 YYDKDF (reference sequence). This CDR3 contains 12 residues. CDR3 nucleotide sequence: TGTGCCACCAGCAAGAGGACAGGGTTATTCCTCTTC. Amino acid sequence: CATSKRTGLFLF.

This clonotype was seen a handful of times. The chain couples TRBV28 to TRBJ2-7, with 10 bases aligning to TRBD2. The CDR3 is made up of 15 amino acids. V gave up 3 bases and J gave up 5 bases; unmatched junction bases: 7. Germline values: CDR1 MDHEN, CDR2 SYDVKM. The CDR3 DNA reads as TGTGCCAGCAGTTTGGTCACTAGCGGGAACCACGAGCAGTACTTC. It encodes CASSLVTSGNHEQYF.

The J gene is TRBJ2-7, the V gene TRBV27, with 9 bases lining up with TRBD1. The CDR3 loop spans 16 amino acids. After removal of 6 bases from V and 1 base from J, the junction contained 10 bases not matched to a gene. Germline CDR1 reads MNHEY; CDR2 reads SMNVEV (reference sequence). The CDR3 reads CASSQTDRGWSYEQYF. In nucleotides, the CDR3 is TGTGCCAGCAGCCAGACGGACAGGGGTTGGTCCTACGAGCAGTACTTC.

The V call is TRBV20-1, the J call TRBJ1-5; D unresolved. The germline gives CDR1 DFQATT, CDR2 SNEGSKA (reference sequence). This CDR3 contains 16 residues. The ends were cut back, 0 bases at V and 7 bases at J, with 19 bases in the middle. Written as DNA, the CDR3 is TGCAGTGCTAGAGATGTAACCAGGCCATTAAGGCAGCCCCAGCATTTT. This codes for CSARDVTRPLRQPQHF.

The CDR3, as DNA: TGCGCCAGCAGCTTGGGGGGGGATCAGCCCCAGCATTTT. It encodes CASSLGGDQPQHF. The gene calls are TRBV5-1 and TRBJ1-5; D may be TRBD1 (5 bases). With 0 bases removed from V and 5 bases from J, the gap between germline ends came to 6 bases. Germline V gene data show CDR1 as SGHRS and CDR2 as YFSETQ. CDR3 size: 13 residues.

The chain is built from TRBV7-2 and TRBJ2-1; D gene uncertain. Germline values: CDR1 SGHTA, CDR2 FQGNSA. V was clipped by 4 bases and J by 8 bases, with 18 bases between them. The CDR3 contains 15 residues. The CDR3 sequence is CASSSITAPGDEQFF. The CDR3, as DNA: TGTGCCAGCAGCTCGATTACCGCCCCCGGAGATGAGCAGTTCTTC.

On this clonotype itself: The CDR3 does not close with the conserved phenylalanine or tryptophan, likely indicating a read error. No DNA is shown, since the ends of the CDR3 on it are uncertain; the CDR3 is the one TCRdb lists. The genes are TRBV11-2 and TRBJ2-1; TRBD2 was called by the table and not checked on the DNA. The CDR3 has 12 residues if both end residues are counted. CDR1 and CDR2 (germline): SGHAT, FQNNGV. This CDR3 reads CASSLGMGLAGI.

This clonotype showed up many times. The CDR3: CASSWGGGDYGYTF. CDR3 nucleotide sequence: TGTGCCAGCAGTTGGGGCGGGGGCGACTATGGCTACACCTTC. The V gene is TRBV6-5, the J gene TRBJ1-2; perhaps TRBD1 as D (6 bases). V shed 4 bases and J shed 3 bases, with 12 bases lying between them. The CDR3 sequence is 14 residues long. Germline V gene data show CDR1 as MNHEY and CDR2 as SVGAGI.

The CDR3 coding sequence is TGTGCCTGGAGTCCTGCGGGAGGGACGGATACGCAGTATTTT. It specifies CAWSPAGGTDTQYF. The chain is built from TRBV30 and TRBJ2-3; 9 bases are shared with TRBD2. CDR3 size: 14 residues. V shed 2 bases and J 6 bases; nucleotides not matched to a gene: 6. The germline V gene encodes CDR1 GTSNPN and CDR2 SVGIG (reference sequence).

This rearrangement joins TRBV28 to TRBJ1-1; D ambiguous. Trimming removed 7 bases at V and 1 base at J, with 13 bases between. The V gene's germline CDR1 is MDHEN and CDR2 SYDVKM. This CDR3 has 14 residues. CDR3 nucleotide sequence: TGTGCCAGCATAGCAATTCGGAAGAACACTGAAGCTTTCTTT. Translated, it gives CASIAIRKNTEAFF.

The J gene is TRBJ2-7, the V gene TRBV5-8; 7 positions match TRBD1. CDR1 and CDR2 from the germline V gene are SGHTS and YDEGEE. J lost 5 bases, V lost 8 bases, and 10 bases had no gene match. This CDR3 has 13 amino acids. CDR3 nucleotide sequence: TGTGCCAGTTCCCGACAGGGATCCCACGAGCAGTACTTC. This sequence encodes CASSRQGSHEQYF.

The CDR3 DNA follows: TGTGCCATCAGTGAGGACGGAGCTAACTATGGCTACACCTTC. As protein: CAISEDGANYGYTF. V is TRBV10-3 and J is TRBJ1-2; no definite D call. The CDR3 contains 14 residues. V dropped 2 bases and J dropped 0 bases, with 7 bases sitting between them. The germline V gene has CDR1 ENHRY and CDR2 SYGVKD.

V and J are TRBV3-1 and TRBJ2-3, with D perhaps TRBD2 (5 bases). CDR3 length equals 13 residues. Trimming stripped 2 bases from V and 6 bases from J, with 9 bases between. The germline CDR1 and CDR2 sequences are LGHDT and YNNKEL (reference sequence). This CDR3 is CASSQLARDTQYF. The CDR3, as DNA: TGTGCCAGCAGCCAATTAGCGCGGGATACGCAGTATTTT.

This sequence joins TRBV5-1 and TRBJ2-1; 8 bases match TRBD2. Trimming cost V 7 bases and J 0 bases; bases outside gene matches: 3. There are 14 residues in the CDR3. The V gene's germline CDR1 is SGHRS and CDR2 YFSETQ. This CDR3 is CASGSGSSYNEQFF. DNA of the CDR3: TGCGCCAGCGGGAGCGGGAGCTCCTACAATGAGCAGTTCTTC.

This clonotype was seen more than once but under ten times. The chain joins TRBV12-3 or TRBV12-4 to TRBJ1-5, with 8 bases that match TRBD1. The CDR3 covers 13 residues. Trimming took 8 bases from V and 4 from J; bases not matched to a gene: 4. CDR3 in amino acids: CASLGQANQPQHF. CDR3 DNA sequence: TGTGCCAGCCTGGGACAGGCAAATCAGCCCCAGCATTTT.

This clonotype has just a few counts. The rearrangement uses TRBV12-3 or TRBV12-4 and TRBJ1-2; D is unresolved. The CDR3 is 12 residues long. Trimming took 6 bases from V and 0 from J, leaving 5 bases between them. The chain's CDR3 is CASRPANYGYTF. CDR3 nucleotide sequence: TGTGCCAGCAGGCCGGCTAACTATGGCTACACCTTC.

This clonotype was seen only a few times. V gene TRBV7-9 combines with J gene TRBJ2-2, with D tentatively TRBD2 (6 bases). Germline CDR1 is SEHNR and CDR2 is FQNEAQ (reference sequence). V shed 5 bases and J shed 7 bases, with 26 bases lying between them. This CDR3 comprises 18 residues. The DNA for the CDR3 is TGTGCCAGCAGCCCCGACCGTTCCCCCGGGGGTTCGGACGGGGAGCTGTTTTTT. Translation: CASSPDRSPGGSDGELFF.

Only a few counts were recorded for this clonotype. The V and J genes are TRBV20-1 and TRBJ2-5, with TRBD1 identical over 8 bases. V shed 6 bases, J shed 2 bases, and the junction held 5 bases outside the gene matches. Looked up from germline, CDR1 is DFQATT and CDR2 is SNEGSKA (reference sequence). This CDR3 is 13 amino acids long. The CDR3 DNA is TGCAGTGCCGGGACAGGAGCGCAAGAGACCCAGTACTTC. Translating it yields CSAGTGAQETQYF.